This T cell receptor beta chain was captured by sequencing in a study of blood T cell repertoires in COVID-19. Libraries were prepared by immunoSEQ multiplex PCR; TCRdb keeps only in-frame clonotypes and omits some of them. The sample has more than 95,000 clones, roughly 85% seen once. V lost 2 bases to trimming and J lost 3 bases, with 7 bases between them. This CDR3 comprises 13 residues. The rearrangement uses TRBV12-3 or TRBV12-4 and TRBJ1-1; D not resolved. The sample taken for sequencing was peripheral blood. The clonotype originates from a woman aged 80 or over with acute or convalescent COVID-19. The chain's CDR3 is CASSLNRHTEAFF. For the CDR3, the DNA is TGTGCCAGCAGTTTAAACAGACACACTGAAGCTTTCTTT.